One and the same sample provided the 12 T cell receptor beta chains below, sequenced in a study of glioma-infiltrating T cells after dendritic cell vaccination. Described time point: after dendritic cell vaccination, including at tumor progression/relapse. Libraries were prepared by immunoSEQ multiplex PCR; TCRdb keeps only in-frame clonotypes and omits some of them. This table holds 90,000 to 110,000 clones, 90% found once. The sample here was blood, taken after dendritic cell vaccination. These receptors were obtained from a human donor with glioblastoma.

The V and J genes are TRBV5-1 and TRBJ2-7; D ambiguous. Per germline, CDR1 SGHRS and CDR2 YFSETQ. This CDR3 has 11 residues. Trimming pared 2 bases from V and 5 bases from J, leaving 5 bases between. The CDR3 sequence is CASSFRHEQYF. DNA for the CDR3: TGCGCCAGCAGCTTCAGGCACGAGCAGTACTTC.

The chain links TRBV10-1 to TRBJ2-2, with TRBD2 identical over 7 bases. The J segment lost 5 bases and the V segment lost 5 bases, leaving 8 bases of the junction unmatched. The CDR3 length is 15 residues. Germline CDR1 is WNHNN and CDR2 is SYGVQD (reference sequence). The CDR3 DNA reads TGCGCCAGCAGTCATGGACTAGAAGGTACCGGGGAGCTGTTTTTT. It yields the protein CASSHGLEGTGELFF.

This chain links TRBV6-6 with TRBJ1-2; TRBD1 aligns across 7 bases. CDR3 length: 11 residues. V lost 6 bases to trimming and J lost 10 bases; unmatched junction nucleotides: 5. The germline CDR1 and CDR2 sequences are MNHNY and SVGAGI (reference sequence). Written as DNA, the CDR3 is TGTGCCAGCAGCCCACAGGGGTACTACACCTTC. Its protein product is CASSPQGYYTF.

The count of this clone is one. V gene TRBV6-5 combines with J gene TRBJ2-1; TRBD1 matches 12 bases. This CDR3 spans 15 amino acids. Germline CDR1 reads MNHEY; CDR2 reads SVGAGI. Trimming cost V 4 bases and J 9 bases; bases outside gene matches: 7. The CDR3 loop reads CASSFWDRGQGEQFF. As DNA, the CDR3 is TGTGCCAGCAGTTTTTGGGACAGGGGGCAGGGTGAGCAGTTCTTC.

The chain uses TRBV7-8 and TRBJ2-5; D ambiguous. Germline CDR1 SGHVS, CDR2 FQNEAQ. V was shortened by 1 base and J by 5 bases, with 11 bases between the two germline ends. The CDR3 totals 14 residues. This CDR3 reads CASSLGPVRETQYF. CDR3 bases: TGTGCCAGCAGCTTAGGGCCCGTGAGGGAGACCCAGTACTTC. Full variable domain (rest looked up from reference TRBV7-8 and TRBJ2-5): GAGVSQSPRYKVAKRGQDVALRCDPISGHVSLFWYQQALGQGPEFLTYFQNEAQLDKSGLPSDRFFAERPEGSVSTLKIQRTQQEDSAVYLCASSLGPVRETQYFGPGTRLLVL.

J is TRBJ1-4 and V is TRBV2; 8 nucleotides match TRBD1. This CDR3 spans 15 amino acids. Germline V gene data show CDR1 as SNHLY and CDR2 as FYNNEI. Germline trimming cut 6 bases from V and 2 bases from J; bases unmatched to any gene: 5. This CDR3 reads CASRDRASTNEKLFF. CDR3 coding DNA: TGTGCCAGCAGGGACAGGGCTTCGACTAATGAAAAACTGTTTTTT. The whole variable domain, filled in from reference TRBV2 and TRBJ1-4, reads EPEVTQTPSHQVTQMGQEVILRCVPISNHLYFYWYRQILGQKVEFLVSFYNNEISEKSEIFDDQFSVERPDGSNFTLKIRSTKLEDSAMYFCASRDRASTNEKLFFGSGTQLSVL.

The chain couples TRBV2 to TRBJ1-3; D remains unclear. The V and J ends lost 4 bases and 4 bases respectively, with 5 bases between them. Germline V CDR1 and CDR2: SNHLY, FYNNEI. The CDR3 length is 12 residues. CDR3: CASSVMGNTIYF. Here the CDR3 DNA reads TGTGCCAGCAGTGTTATGGGAAACACCATATATTTT. The full variable domain, its missing parts supplied by reference TRBV2 and TRBJ1-3, is EPEVTQTPSHQVTQMGQEVILRCVPISNHLYFYWYRQILGQKVEFLVSFYNNEISEKSEIFDDQFSVERPDGSNFTLKIRSTKLEDSAMYFCASSVMGNTIYFGEGSWLTVV.

This clone came up once. The chain carries TRBV4-1 and TRBJ1-1; no reliable D call. CDR3 length: 15 residues. CDR1 and CDR2 from the germline V gene are MGHRA and YSYEKL. Trimming pared 1 base from V and 7 bases from J, leaving 16 bases between. In nucleotides, the CDR3 is TGCGCCAGCAGCCAAGCCCCGGGAACTCACTATGAAGCTTTCTTT. It specifies CASSQAPGTHYEAFF.

The chain carries TRBV2 and TRBJ2-7; 11 nucleotides agree with TRBD1. The V gene's germline CDR1 is SNHLY and CDR2 FYNNEI. The CDR3 length is 13 residues. The V segment lost 6 bases and the J segment 6 bases; nucleotides outside the gene matches: 4. Here the CDR3 reads CASRRGQGGEQYF. In nucleotides, the CDR3 is TGTGCCAGCAGAAGGGGACAGGGGGGCGAGCAGTACTTC.

The chain recombines TRBV9 with TRBJ1-1; D ambiguous. The length of the CDR3 is 15 residues. V lost 6 bases and J 8 bases, leaving 23 bases between the germline ends. Per germline, CDR1 SGDLS and CDR2 YYNGEE. The CDR3 nucleotides read TGTGCCAGCACCCGAGAGCCCGGGAACACTGTGGAAGCTTTCTTT. Protein sequence: CASTREPGNTVEAFF.

The chain combines TRBV7-2 with TRBJ1-1; 12 bases line up with TRBD1. The germline CDR1 and CDR2 sequences are SGHTA and FQGNSA. The CDR3 is 17 amino acids. J gave up 5 bases and V 1 base, and 8 bases lay outside the gene matches. The CDR3 here is CASSLGGGTGGRTEAFF. As DNA, the CDR3 is TGTGCCAGCAGCTTAGGGGGTGGGACAGGGGGCCGAACTGAAGCTTTCTTT.

V is TRBV19 and J is TRBJ2-5, with D possibly being TRBD2 (5 bases). From germline, CDR1 is LNHDA and CDR2 SQIVND (reference sequence). V gave up 3 bases and J gave up 5 bases, with 10 bases separating them. This CDR3 spans 13 amino acids. The CDR3 coding sequence is TGTGCCAGTAGTATCGAGGGCAGGGAGACCCAGTACTTC. Amino acid sequence: CASSIEGRETQYF.